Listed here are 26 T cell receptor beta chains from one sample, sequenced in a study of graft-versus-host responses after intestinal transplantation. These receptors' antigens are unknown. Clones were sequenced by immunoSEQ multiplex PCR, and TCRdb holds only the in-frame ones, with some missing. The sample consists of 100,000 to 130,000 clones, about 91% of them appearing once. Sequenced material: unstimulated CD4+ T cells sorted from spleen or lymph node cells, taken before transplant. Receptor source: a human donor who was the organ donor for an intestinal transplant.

The CDR3 is CASSLAGSGYGYTF. The CDR3 DNA is TGTGCCAGCAGCTTGGCAGGTTCGGGCTATGGCTACACCTTC. The V call is TRBV11-3, the J call TRBJ1-2; no clear D gene. This CDR3 contains 14 residues. Between the trimmed V and J ends, which lost 3 bases and 4 bases, there was a span of 12 bases. Germline V gene lookup returns CDR1 SGHNT and CDR2 YENEEA.

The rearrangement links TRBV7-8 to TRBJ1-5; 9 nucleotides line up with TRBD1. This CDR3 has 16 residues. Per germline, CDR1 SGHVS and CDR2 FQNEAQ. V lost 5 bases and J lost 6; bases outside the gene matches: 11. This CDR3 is CASSETGQGVFQPQHF. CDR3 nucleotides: TGTGCCAGCAGCGAGACGGGACAGGGCGTATTTCAGCCCCAGCATTTT.

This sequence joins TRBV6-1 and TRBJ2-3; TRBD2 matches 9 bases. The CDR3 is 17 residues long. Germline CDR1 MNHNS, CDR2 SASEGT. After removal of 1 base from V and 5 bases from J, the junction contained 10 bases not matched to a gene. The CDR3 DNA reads TGTGCCAGCAGTGAAGTTTTGGCGGGGGGGCAAGGAGATACGCAGTATTTT. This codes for CASSEVLAGGQGDTQYF.

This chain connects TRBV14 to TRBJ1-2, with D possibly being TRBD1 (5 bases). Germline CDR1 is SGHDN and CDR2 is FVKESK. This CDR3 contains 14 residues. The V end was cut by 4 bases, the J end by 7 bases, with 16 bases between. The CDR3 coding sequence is TGTGCCAGCAGCCGACCGGGGGTCGTTGTTGGCTACACCTTC. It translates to CASSRPGVVVGYTF.

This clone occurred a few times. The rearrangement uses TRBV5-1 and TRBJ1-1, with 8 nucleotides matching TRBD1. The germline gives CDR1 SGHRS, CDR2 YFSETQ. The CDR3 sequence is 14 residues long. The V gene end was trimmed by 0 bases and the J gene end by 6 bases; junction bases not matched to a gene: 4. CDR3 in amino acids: CASSLDRGGAEAFF. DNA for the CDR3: TGCGCCAGCAGCTTGGACAGGGGGGGAGCTGAAGCTTTCTTT.

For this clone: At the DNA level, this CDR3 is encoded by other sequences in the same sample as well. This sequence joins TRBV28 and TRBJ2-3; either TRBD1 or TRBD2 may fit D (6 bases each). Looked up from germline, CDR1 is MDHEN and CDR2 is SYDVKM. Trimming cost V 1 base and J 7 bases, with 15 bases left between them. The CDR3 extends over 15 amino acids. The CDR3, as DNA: TGTGCCAGCAGTTTATCGCCGGGGGCTAGACATACGCAGTATTTT. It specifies CASSLSPGARHTQYF.

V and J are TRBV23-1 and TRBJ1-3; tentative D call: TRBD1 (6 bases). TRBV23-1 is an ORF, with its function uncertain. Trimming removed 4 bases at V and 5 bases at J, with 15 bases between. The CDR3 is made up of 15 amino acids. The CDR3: CASSLRGGLRNTIYF. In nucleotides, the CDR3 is TGCGCCAGCAGTCTCCGGGGGGGGCTGAGAAACACCATATATTTT.

The CDR3 DNA is TGTGCCAGCTCACCTGGCACTAGCGCCTACGAGCAGTACTTC. Residues: CASSPGTSAYEQYF. This rearrangement joins TRBV18 to TRBJ2-7; 7 positions agree with TRBD2. CDR1 is KGHSH, CDR2 LQKENI, per germline. With 3 bases clipped from V and 2 bases from J, the junction kept 4 bases outside the gene matches. CDR3 size: 14 residues.

The CDR3 DNA sequence: TGTGCCAGCAGTGTTAAGCGAGACACCGGGGAGCTGTTTTTT. Protein sequence: CASSVKRDTGELFF. The rearrangement uses TRBV2 and TRBJ2-2; no clear D gene. V lost 4 bases to trimming and J lost 3 bases, with 9 bases between them. Germline values: CDR1 SNHLY, CDR2 FYNNEI. The CDR3 consists of 14 residues. Drawing the rest from reference TRBV2 and TRBJ2-2, the complete variable domain is EPEVTQTPSHQVTQMGQEVILRCVPISNHLYFYWYRQILGQKVEFLVSFYNNEISEKSEIFDDQFSVERPDGSNFTLKIRSTKLEDSAMYFCASSVKRDTGELFFGEGSRLTVL.

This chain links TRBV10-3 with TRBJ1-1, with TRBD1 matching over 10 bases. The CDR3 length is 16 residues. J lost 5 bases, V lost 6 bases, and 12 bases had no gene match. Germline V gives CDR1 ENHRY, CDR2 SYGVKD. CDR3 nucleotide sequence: TGTGCCATCAGGGAAACCGGGACAGGGGAGACGACTGAAGCTTTCTTT. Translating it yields CAIRETGTGETTEAFF.

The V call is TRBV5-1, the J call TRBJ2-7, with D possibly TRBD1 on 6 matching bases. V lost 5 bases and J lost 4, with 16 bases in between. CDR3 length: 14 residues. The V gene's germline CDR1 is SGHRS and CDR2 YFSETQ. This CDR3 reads CASRPSPDRYEQYF. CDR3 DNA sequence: TGCGCCAGCAGGCCATCCCCGGACAGATACGAGCAGTACTTC.

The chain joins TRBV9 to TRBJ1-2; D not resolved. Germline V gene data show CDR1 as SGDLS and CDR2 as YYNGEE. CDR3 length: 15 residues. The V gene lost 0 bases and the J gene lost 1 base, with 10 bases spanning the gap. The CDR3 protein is CASSVGYSYNYGYTF. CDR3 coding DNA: TGTGCCAGCAGCGTAGGGTACAGTTATAACTATGGCTACACCTTC.

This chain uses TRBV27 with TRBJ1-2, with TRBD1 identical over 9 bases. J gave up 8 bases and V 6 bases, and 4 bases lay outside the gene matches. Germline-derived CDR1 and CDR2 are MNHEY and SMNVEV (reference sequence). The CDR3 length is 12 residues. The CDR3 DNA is TGTGCCAGCAGAGTTACAGGGGGCGGCTACACCTTC. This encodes CASRVTGGGYTF.

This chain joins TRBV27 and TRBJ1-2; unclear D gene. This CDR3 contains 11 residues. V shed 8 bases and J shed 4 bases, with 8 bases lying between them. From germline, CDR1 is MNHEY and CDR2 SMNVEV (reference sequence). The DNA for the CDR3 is TGTGCCAGCGGGCCCACCTATGGCTACACCTTC. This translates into CASGPTYGYTF.

CDR3 loop: CASSYRGVLNEKLFF. For the CDR3, the DNA is TGTGCCAGCTCGTACCGGGGAGTCCTTAATGAAAAACTGTTTTTT. This chain links TRBV18 with TRBJ1-4; D is ambiguous. This CDR3 is 15 amino acids long. The V end lost 6 bases, the J end lost 4 bases, and 15 bases lay between the germline ends. The germline V gene has CDR1 KGHSH and CDR2 LQKENI.

CDR3 nucleotides: TGTGCCAGCAGCGTAACTAGCACAGATACGCAGTATTTT. Protein sequence: CASSVTSTDTQYF. J is TRBJ2-3 and V is TRBV9; D not certain. V was pared by 1 base and J by 0 bases, with 3 bases between. This CDR3 region has 13 residues. CDR1 is SGDLS, CDR2 YYNGEE, per germline.

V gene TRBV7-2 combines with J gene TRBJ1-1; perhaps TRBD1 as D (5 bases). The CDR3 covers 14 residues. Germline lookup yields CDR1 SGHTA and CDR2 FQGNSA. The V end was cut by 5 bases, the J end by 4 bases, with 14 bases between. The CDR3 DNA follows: TGTGCCAGCAGCCCAGTGGGACGGAGCACTGAAGCTTTCTTT. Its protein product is CASSPVGRSTEAFF.

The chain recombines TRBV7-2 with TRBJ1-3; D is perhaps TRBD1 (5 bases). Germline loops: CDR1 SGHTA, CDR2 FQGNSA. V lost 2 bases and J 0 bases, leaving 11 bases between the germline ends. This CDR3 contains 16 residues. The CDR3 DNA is TGTGCCAGCAGCTTAAGGGTCAGGGACTCTGGAAACACCATATATTTT. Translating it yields CASSLRVRDSGNTIYF.

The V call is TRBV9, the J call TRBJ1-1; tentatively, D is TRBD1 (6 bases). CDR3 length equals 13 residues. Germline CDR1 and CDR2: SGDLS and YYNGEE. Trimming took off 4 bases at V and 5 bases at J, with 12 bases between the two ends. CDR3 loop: CASSQTGRTEAFF. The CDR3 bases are TGTGCCAGCAGCCAAACAGGGAGGACTGAAGCTTTCTTT.

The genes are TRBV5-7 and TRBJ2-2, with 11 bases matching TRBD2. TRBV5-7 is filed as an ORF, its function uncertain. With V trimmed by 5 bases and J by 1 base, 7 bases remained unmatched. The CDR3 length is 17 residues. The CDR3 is CASRAGLAGGNTGELFF. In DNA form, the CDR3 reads TGTGCCAGCAGGGCGGGCCTAGCGGGGGGGAACACCGGGGAGCTGTTTTTT.

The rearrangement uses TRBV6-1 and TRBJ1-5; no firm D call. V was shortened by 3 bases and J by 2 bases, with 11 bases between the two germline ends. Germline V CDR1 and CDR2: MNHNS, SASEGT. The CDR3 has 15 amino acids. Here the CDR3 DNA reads TGTGCCAGCAGTGACCCCTCACGAGGCAATCAGCCCCAGCATTTT. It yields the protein CASSDPSRGNQPQHF.

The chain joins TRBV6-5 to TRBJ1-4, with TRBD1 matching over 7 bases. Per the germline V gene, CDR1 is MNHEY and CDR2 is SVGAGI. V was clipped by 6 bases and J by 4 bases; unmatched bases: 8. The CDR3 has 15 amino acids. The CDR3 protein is CASSRTGVGNEKLFF. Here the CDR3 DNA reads TGTGCCAGCAGCCGCACAGGGGTGGGTAATGAAAAACTGTTTTTT.

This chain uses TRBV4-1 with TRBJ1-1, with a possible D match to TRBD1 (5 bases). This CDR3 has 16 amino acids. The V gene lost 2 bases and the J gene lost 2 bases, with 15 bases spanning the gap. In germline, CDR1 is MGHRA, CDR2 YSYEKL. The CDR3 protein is CASSQRMDTANTEAFF. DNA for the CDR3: TGCGCCAGCAGCCAAAGGATGGACACCGCAAACACTGAAGCTTTCTTT.

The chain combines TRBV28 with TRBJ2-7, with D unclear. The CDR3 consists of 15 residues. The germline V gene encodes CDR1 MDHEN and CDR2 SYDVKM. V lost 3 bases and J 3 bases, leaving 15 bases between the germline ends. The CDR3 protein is CASSLRSAYSYEQYF. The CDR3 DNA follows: TGTGCCAGCAGTTTGAGGTCAGCGTACAGCTACGAGCAGTACTTC.

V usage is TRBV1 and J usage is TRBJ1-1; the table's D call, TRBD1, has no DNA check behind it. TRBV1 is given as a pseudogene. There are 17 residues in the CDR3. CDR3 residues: CTSSQAQDRGRDTEAFF. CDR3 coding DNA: TGCACCAGCAGCCAAGCCCAGGACAGGGGCCGGGACACTGAAGCTTTCTTT.

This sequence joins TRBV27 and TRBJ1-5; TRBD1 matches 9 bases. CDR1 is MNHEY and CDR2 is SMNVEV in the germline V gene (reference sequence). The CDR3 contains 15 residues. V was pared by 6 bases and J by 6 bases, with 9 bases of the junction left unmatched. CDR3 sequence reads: CASRPTGGASQPQHF. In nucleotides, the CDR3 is TGTGCCAGCAGACCTACAGGGGGCGCGAGTCAGCCCCAGCATTTT.